The sequence of this T cell receptor (beta chain) was determined in a study of post-analysis software for immune sequencing data. Whole-study results and caveats: The study found significantly lower normalized Chao1 diversity in multiple sclerosis patients than in controls. Patients used about 5 TRBV segments, including TRBV5-6, TRBV5-1 and TRBV20-1, more often than controls.

CDR1 and CDR2 (germline): KGHSH, LQKENI. CDR3 length: 14 amino acids. Trimming removed 2 bases at V and 4 bases at J, with 9 bases between. TCR beta cDNA libraries included unique molecular identifiers. It was from about 1 to 10 million T cells that roughly 0.5 million cDNA molecules came. Via MiXCR, TCRdb re-called the PCR reads, giving one row per CDR3 protein. The sample shows hundreds of thousands of distinct CDR3 sequences, 25% to 30% of them seen only once. This clonotype has only a few counts. Its antigen is currently unknown. This TCR was sampled from a girl between 5 and 17 years old with multiple sclerosis. Sequenced sample: blood. This chain uses TRBV18 with TRBJ1-5, with D possibly being TRBD1 (6 bases). The chain's CDR3 is CASSPDRPNQPQHF. The CDR3 coding sequence is TGTGCCAGCTCACCAGACAGGCCGAATCAGCCCCAGCATTTT.